The TCR beta chain under discussion was sequenced for a study of CD8 T cells in Susac syndrome. Unmatched junction bases numbered 4, after V lost 2 bases and J lost 0 bases. Germline V CDR1 and CDR2: DFQATT, SNEGSKA (reference sequence). CDR3 size: 16 residues. It was with random hexamers that 0.5 to 1 ug RNA was reverse transcribed. Each CDR3 protein gets one entry after TCRdb re-called the immunoSEQ multiplex PCR reads with MiXCR. The sample carries more than 150,000 distinct CDR3 sequences, around 95% recorded once. The chain carries TRBV20-1 and TRBJ2-2, with 9 bases identical to TRBD2. Material: CD4+ T cells from PBMCs. This clonotype was obtained from a human donor in good health. The DNA for the CDR3 is TGCAGTGCTAGACTAGCGGGACGAACGAACACCGGGGAGCTGTTTTTT. Translating gives CSARLAGRTNTGELFF.